The rows below give T cell receptor beta chains drawn from one sample of a study of blood T cell repertoires in COVID-19. Sequencing was performed with immunoSEQ multiplex PCR; in TCRdb, only in-frame clones are kept and a portion is missing. The sample includes 360,000 or so clones, roughly 80% of them seen just once. The specimen sequenced was PBMCs or T cells enriched from blood (not recorded which). Source of these receptors: a woman in her forties or fifties who had recovered from COVID-19. CDR3s include the opening cysteine and the closing phenylalanine or tryptophan. The D gene is left open where the match is weak. Expanded clones are given a class, and other clones once, few, many or no size at all.

-	TRBV7-2	TRBD2	TRBJ2-1	TGTGCCAGCAGCCTTTTCTTGTCCAGGAGCGGGATCTACAATGAGCAGTTCTTC	CASSLFLSRSGIYNEQFF
-	TRBV6-5	-	TRBJ1-4	TGTGCCACCGGACAGCCCTTTAATGAAAAACTGTTTTTT	CATGQPFNEKLFF
-	TRBV6-6	-	TRBJ1-2	TGTGCCAGCAGGAGGCAGGGCCAATCTAACTATGGCTACACCTTC	CASRRQGQSNYGYTF
few	TRBV3-1/TRBV3-2	-	TRBJ2-7	TGTGCCAGCAGCCAAGTCCTAGCAACGGAGCAGTACTTC	CASSQVLATEQYF
-	TRBV12-3/TRBV12-4	-	TRBJ2-7	TGTGCCAGCAGTACCTATTACGAGCAGTACTTC	CASSTYYEQYF
once	TRBV30	TRBD1	TRBJ1-5	TGTGCCTGGAGAGACAGGGTCAATCAGCCCCAGCATTTT	CAWRDRVNQPQHF
-	TRBV7-8	TRBD1	TRBJ1-2	TGTGCCAGCAGCTCCTACGGTCTGGGACAGGGATCTCTCTATGGCTACACCTTC	CASSSYGLGQGSLYGYTF
few	TRBV5-4	TRBD1	TRBJ1-1	TGTGCCAGCAGCTTGTTGGCAGGGGGCAGGAACACTGAAGCTTTCTTT	CASSLLAGGRNTEAFF
-	TRBV27	-	TRBJ2-3	TGTGCCAGCAGGCGGGATTCGGTCACAGATACGCAGTATTTT	CASRRDSVTDTQYF
few	TRBV30	-	TRBJ2-1	TGTGCCTGGAGTGCCCTCATAGGAGTGGGCAATGAGCAGTTCTTC	CAWSALIGVGNEQFF
many	TRBV7-2	-	TRBJ1-2	TGTGCCAGCAGCTTGAGGGGGTCTTATGGCTACACCTTC	CASSLRGSYGYTF
-	TRBV3-1/TRBV3-2	TRBD1	TRBJ2-2	TGTGCCAGCAGCCAAGAACAGGGGGCGGAAAGCGGGGAGCTGTTTTTT	CASSQEQGAESGELFF
-	TRBV20-1	-	TRBJ1-2	TGCAGTGCCCCACTCTATGGCTACACCTTC	CSAPLYGYTF
-	TRBV27	TRBD1	TRBJ1-6	TGTGCCAGCAAACTGATAGGGGACAGCTCCTATAATTCACCCCTCCACTTT	CASKLIGDSSYNSPLHF
-	TRBV30	-	TRBJ2-7	TGTGCCTGGGGGGGGCTGGGCACGACCCTCTACGAGCAGTACTTC	CAWGGLGTTLYEQYF
-	TRBV9	-	TRBJ1-3	TGTGCCAGCAGCCCCCAGATTTCTGGAAACACCATATATTTT	CASSPQISGNTIYF
-	TRBV9	-	TRBJ1-2	TGTGCCAGCAGCCCCAGGGGCCCAAAGTATGGCTACACCTTC	CASSPRGPKYGYTF
-	TRBV7-2	TRBD2	TRBJ2-1	TGTGCCAGCAGCTTAGGAATCCGGGAGGTTCAGTTCTTC	CASSLGIREVQFF
-	TRBV19	TRBD1	TRBJ1-4	TGTGCCAGTAGGAAACAGGGGGGAAATGAAAAACTGTTTTTT	CASRKQGGNEKLFF
-	TRBV12-5	TRBD2	TRBJ2-3	TGTGCTAGTGGTTTGGGGACTAGCGGGGACACAGATACGCAGTATTTT	CASGLGTSGDTDTQYF
-	TRBV7-9	-	TRBJ1-2	TGTGCCAGCAGCTTACCCGCCGACAGTACTCGCTATGGCTACACCTTC	CASSLPADSTRYGYTF
-	TRBV5-1	-	TRBJ1-1	TGCGCCAGCTCCGGCCTAACCCGGGGCACTGAAGCTTTCTTT	CASSGLTRGTEAFF
-	TRBV4-1	-	TRBJ1-2	TGCGCCAGCAGCCATGCCTGGGGGCCCGACTATGGCTACACCTTC	CASSHAWGPDYGYTF
-	TRBV5-6	TRBD1	TRBJ1-2	TGTGCCAGCAGCGCACACTCCGGGACAGTCTATGGCTACACCTTC	CASSAHSGTVYGYTF
-	TRBV3-1/TRBV3-2	TRBD2	TRBJ2-5	TGTGCCAGCAGCCAAGGGTCCGGGGGGATCCAAGAGACCCAGTACTTC	CASSQGSGGIQETQYF
-	TRBV7-5	-	TRBJ2-3	TGTGTCAGAAGCCAGTCTCCCGGTAGGGGGAGTAGCGGGAGGGTTGGGGATACGCAGTATTTT	CVRSQSPGRGSSGRVGDTQYF
-	TRBV7-3	-	TRBJ2-2	TGTGCCAGCAGCCTTACAAACACCGGGGAGCTGTTTTTT	CASSLTNTGELFF
-	TRBV4-2	-	TRBJ1-2	TGTGCCAGCAGCCCCGGGAGGGGAACCCGGAACCTTAACTATGGCTACACCTTC	CASSPGRGTRNLNYGYTF
-	TRBV7-8	-	TRBJ2-7	TGTGCCAGCAGCTTAGAGTTAGGGGGTTACGAGCAGTACTTC	CASSLELGGYEQYF
-	TRBV18	-	TRBJ2-2	TGTGCCAGCTCACCAACGATAAGGGGCGCTTCCGGGGAGCTGTTTTTT	CASSPTIRGASGELFF
-	TRBV5-5	TRBD1	TRBJ2-1	TGTGCCAGCAGCCCGCAGGGGGCTTCGAGCAATGAGCAGTTCTTC	CASSPQGASSNEQFF
-	TRBV30	-	TRBJ1-2	TGTGCCTGGAGTGTAGCGGGGTCGCATGGCTACACCTTC	CAWSVAGSHGYTF
-	TRBV6-6	TRBD1	TRBJ2-2	TGTGCCAGCAGTAGACAGGGGAACACCGGGGAGCTGTTTTTT	CASSRQGNTGELFF
-	TRBV19	-	TRBJ1-2	TGTGCCAGTAGTATAGAACCGGGGTATGGCTACACCTTC	CASSIEPGYGYTF
-	TRBV5-1	-	TRBJ1-1	TGCGCCAGCAACGAGCGGAGGGGCTCGGCTGAAGCTTTCTTT	CASNERRGSAEAFF
once	TRBV5-1	-	TRBJ2-1	TGCGCCAGCAGTCTGGAGGGACTTACGTACAATGAGCAGTTCTTC	CASSLEGLTYNEQFF
-	TRBV28	TRBD1	TRBJ1-2	TGTGCCAGCCACATTACAGACGGGACAGGGGTTCTACATGGCTACACCTTC	CASHITDGTGVLHGYTF
once	TRBV6-5	-	TRBJ1-3	TGTGCCAGCAGTTCGACCGGCGAGGACACCATATATTTT	CASSSTGEDTIYF
-	TRBV12-5	TRBD1	TRBJ1-3	TGTGCTAGTGGTTTGGTAGTGGGGACAGCCGGAAACACCATATATTTT	CASGLVVGTAGNTIYF
-	TRBV4-1	-	TRBJ2-7	TGCGCCAGCAGCCAAAGTCCCCCTAGTGCGGGCTCCTACGAGCAGTACTTC	CASSQSPPSAGSYEQYF
-	TRBV4-2	TRBD2	TRBJ2-4	TGTGCCAGCAGCCAAGAAACGGCTAGCGGGGGGGCCTTCAAAAACATTCAGTACTTC	CASSQETASGGAFKNIQYF
few	TRBV3-1/TRBV3-2	-	TRBJ1-6	TGTGCCAGCAGCCAACCCTCCAGGGTGGGTGGTTCACCCCTCCACTTT	CASSQPSRVGGSPLHF
-	TRBV9	TRBD2	TRBJ2-1	TGTGCCAGCAGCGGTAGCGGGACCTACAATGAGCAGTTCTTC	CASSGSGTYNEQFF
-	TRBV30	-	TRBJ1-1	TGTGCCTGGAGCCACCTCCTAGGAGGGACTGAAGCTTTCTTT	CAWSHLLGGTEAFF
-	TRBV2	TRBD1	TRBJ1-3	TGTGCCAGCAGCGATAGACAGGGAGGCTCTGGAAACACCATATATTTT	CASSDRQGGSGNTIYF
-	TRBV2	TRBD1	TRBJ1-2	TGTGCCAGCAGTCCAGGGCAGGGGGGTGGCTACACCTTC	CASSPGQGGGYTF
-	TRBV11-3	-	TRBJ2-2	TGTGCCAGCAGCTTACGTTCCACTTACACCGGGGAGCTGTTTTTT	CASSLRSTYTGELFF
few	TRBV5-4	-	TRBJ1-1	TGTGCCAGCAGCTTGTACACGTACACTGAAGCTTTCTTT	CASSLYTYTEAFF
-	TRBV27	-	TRBJ2-1	TGTGCCAGCAGTATTATAGGGGCCCCGACTGGATTCAATGAGCAGTTCTTC	CASSIIGAPTGFNEQFF
-	TRBV5-1	TRBD1	TRBJ1-4	TGCGCCAGCAGCGCCCAACAGGGGGCGCGCGAAAAACTGTTTTTT	CASSAQQGAREKLFF
-	TRBV11-3	-	TRBJ2-5	TGTGCCAGCAGCCCTCCCGCGGGTGGCCAGTACTTC	CASSPPAGGQYF
-	TRBV29-1	TRBD1	TRBJ2-7	TGCAGCGCGCGAGCTGGGACAGGGACAAGTTCGGGCTACGAGCAGTACTTC	CSARAGTGTSSGYEQYF